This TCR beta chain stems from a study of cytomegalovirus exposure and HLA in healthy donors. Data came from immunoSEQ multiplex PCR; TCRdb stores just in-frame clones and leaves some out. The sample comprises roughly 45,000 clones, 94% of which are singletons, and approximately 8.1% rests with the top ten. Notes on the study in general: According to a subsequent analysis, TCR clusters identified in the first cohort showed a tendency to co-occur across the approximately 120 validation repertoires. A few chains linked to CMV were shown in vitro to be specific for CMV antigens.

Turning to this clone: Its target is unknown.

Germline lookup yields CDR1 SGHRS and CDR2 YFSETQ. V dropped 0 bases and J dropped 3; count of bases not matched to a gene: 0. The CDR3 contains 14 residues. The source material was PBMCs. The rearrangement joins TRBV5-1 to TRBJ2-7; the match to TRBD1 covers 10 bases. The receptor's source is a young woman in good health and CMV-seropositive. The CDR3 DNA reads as TGCGCCAGCAGCTTGGGGACAGGGGGCTACGAGCAGTACTTC. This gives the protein CASSLGTGGYEQYF.